This paragraph covers one T cell receptor (beta chain) sequence. The antigen remains undetermined. The entry originates in a study of cytomegalovirus exposure and HLA in healthy donors. Produced via immunoSEQ multiplex PCR; TCRdb's table is partial and in-frame only. The sample records about 110,000 clones, roughly nine tenths being singletons. General observations from the study: In vitro, a few CMV-associated chains proved specific for CMV antigens. Whilst most TCR sequences proved rare, a subset of public TCRs occurred across many donors. According to the study, some 160 TCR beta chains were cytomegalovirus-associated.

It was the roughly 120-subject validation cohort, separate from the roughly 700-subject first cohort, to which the donors belonged. CDR1 and CDR2 from the germline V gene are KGHSH and LQKENI. The CDR3 has 14 residues. V was shortened by 0 bases and J by 7 bases, with 9 bases between the two germline ends. The gene calls are TRBV18 and TRBJ2-2, with D tentatively TRBD2 (6 bases). This receptor was identified in a woman between 18 and 29 years old in good health and CMV-seronegative. The source material was PBMCs. The CDR3 sequence: CASSPPEGVGELFF. For the CDR3, the DNA is TGTGCCAGCTCACCACCGGAGGGTGTCGGGGAGCTGTTTTTT.